The rows below give T cell receptor beta chains drawn from one sample of a study of T cells in narcolepsy. Repertoires were generated with immunoSEQ multiplex PCR, while TCRdb's copy carries only in-frame clones and drops some. Of tens of thousands of clones in the sample, around 89% were seen once. The sample consisted of CD45RA- memory CD4+ T cells from PBMCs. The receptors were gathered from a human donor with narcolepsy. Both conserved end residues are part of each CDR3. The order of the fields is J gene, clone size, V gene, D gene, CDR3 DNA, CDR3 protein. A D gene is named only where the DNA matches it firmly. Clone size appears in some rows only: once, few, many, or a class for an expanded clone.

>TRBJ1-5|NA|TRBV5-6|TRBD1
TGTGCCAGCAGCGCTGCGGACAGGGGCTGGCAGCCCCAGCATTTT
CASSAADRGWQPQHF
>TRBJ2-2|NA|TRBV7-6|NA
TGTGCCAGCAGCCCCCAGTCTCATCCTGGGGAGCTGTTTTTT
CASSPQSHPGELFF
>TRBJ2-3|NA|TRBV25-1|NA
TGTGCCAGCAGTGGGACTTTAAGCACAGATACGCAGTATTTT
CASSGTLSTDTQYF
>TRBJ2-7|NA|TRBV4-3|NA
TGCGCCAGCAGCCAAGAGACGGGCCCTCGGGAGCAGTACTTC
CASSQETGPREQYF
>TRBJ1-2|NA|TRBV28|TRBD1
TGTGCCATCCTCAACAGGGGATTAAGCTATGGCTACACCTTC
CAILNRGLSYGYTF
>TRBJ2-7|NA|TRBV5-1|NA
TGCGCCAGCAGCTTGGTGGTCGCGGACGAGCAGTACTTC
CASSLVVADEQYF
>TRBJ1-3|NA|TRBV30|TRBD1
TGTGCCTGGGGAGGGACAGACTCTGGAAACACCATATATTTT
CAWGGTDSGNTIYF
>TRBJ2-1|NA|TRBV6-1|NA
TGTGCCAGCAGCCGAGAGGGTCGGGCCAATGAGCAGTTCTTC
CASSREGRANEQFF
>TRBJ2-1|NA|TRBV28|TRBD1
TGTGCCAGCAGGGGGACAGGGGCCGCGGGTGAGCAGTTCTTC
CASRGTGAAGEQFF
>TRBJ1-2|NA|TRBV2|NA
TGTGCCAGCAGTAGACAGAAAGGTGGATATGGCTACACCTTC
CASSRQKGGYGYTF
>TRBJ1-4|NA|TRBV7-9|NA
TGTGCCAGCAGCCTGAAGACTAATGAAAAACTGTTTTTT
CASSLKTNEKLFF
>TRBJ1-2|NA|TRBV4-1|NA
TGCGCCAGCAGCCAAACTAAGGGGGGCTATGGCGGCTACACCTTC
CASSQTKGGYGGYTF
>TRBJ2-7|NA|TRBV5-1|TRBD2
TGCGCCAGCAGCCCGTATAGCGGGAGAGGCGAGCAGTACTTC
CASSPYSGRGEQYF
>TRBJ2-6|once|TRBV29-1|NA
TGCAGCGTTGAAGATATTCAGACCACTGGGGCCAACGTCCTGACTTTC
CSVEDIQTTGANVLTF